The 8 T cell receptor beta chains in this list originate from one sample, sequenced in a study of T-cell memory formation after mild COVID-19 (dated by TCRdb to 2020 to 2023). Library prep was done by 5' RACE. The sequencer was an Illumina NovaSeq 6000. In-frame beta chains were kept once TCRdb had trimmed the public reads at Q25 with fastp and called clones with MiXCR. Entries that share a CDR3 protein sequence are merged under the most common genes and DNA. Recorded for this sample are about 180,000 distinct CDR3 sequences; approximately 16% of them occurred a single time. Together, the top ten hold about 2.1% of the sample. Sequenced material: PBMCs or a T cell subset sorted from them (not recorded which). Receptors were obtained from an adult woman who had mild COVID-19 (a few samples of this study predate the infection). The sample titles of this study are shuffled in the database, so cell type and time point are left out; the donor was told from shared clones.

This clonotype was seen many times. The CDR3 DNA is TGTGCCAGCTCACCACGTTTCCAAGAGACCCAGTACTTC. This encodes CASSPRFQETQYF. The chain is built from TRBV18 and TRBJ2-5; D is unclear. CDR1 and CDR2 (germline): KGHSH, LQKENI. The CDR3 has 13 amino acids. V dropped 1 base and J dropped 1 base, with 4 bases sitting between them.

The table lists this clonotype with many counts. The chain links TRBV3-1 to TRBJ1-1; possibly TRBD1 for D (5 bases). The CDR3 spans 14 residues. Germline V gives CDR1 LGHDT, CDR2 YNNKEL (reference sequence). V was trimmed by 5 bases and J by 1 base, leaving 11 bases between them. DNA for the CDR3: TGTGCCAGCAGCTTGCGGGGACGGAACACTGAAGCTTTCTTT. Translating it yields CASSLRGRNTEAFF.

This clonotype came up many times. V gene TRBV7-9 combines with J gene TRBJ2-7, with 9 bases fitting TRBD2. CDR1 and CDR2 (germline): SEHNR, FQNEAQ (reference sequence). The junction had 5 bases not matched to a gene; V was cut back by 5 bases and J by 0 bases. The CDR3 length is 15 residues. The CDR3 DNA is TGTGCCAGCAGCCTACATAGCGGGAGCTCCTACGAGCAGTACTTC. Protein sequence: CASSLHSGSSYEQYF.

In its sample, this clonotype was seen a few times. In nucleotides, the CDR3 is TGCAGTGCGACGACAGGGGGCGACTATGGCTACACCTTC. Protein: CSATTGGDYGYTF. The V gene is TRBV20-1, the J gene TRBJ1-2, with 10 bases identical to TRBD1. Trimming took 6 bases from V and 3 from J; bases not matched to a gene: 4. The germline CDR1 and CDR2 sequences are DFQATT and SNEGSKA (reference sequence). This CDR3 comprises 13 residues.

This sequence joins TRBV7-3 and TRBJ2-2; TRBD1 matches at 7 bases. The CDR3 sequence is 14 residues long. The germline CDR1 and CDR2 sequences are SGHTA and FQGTGA. Trimming cost V 4 bases and J 4 bases; bases outside gene matches: 3. This chain's CDR3 is CASSSGQPTGELFF. CDR3 DNA: TGTGCCAGCAGCTCGGGACAGCCCACCGGGGAGCTGTTTTTT.

This chain connects TRBV9 to TRBJ2-1; 13 nucleotides match TRBD2. V gave up 2 bases and J gave up 9 bases; unmatched junction bases: 8. Germline CDR1 is SGDLS and CDR2 is YYNGEE. This CDR3 has 16 amino acids. DNA of the CDR3: TGTGCCAGCAGCGTCACTAGCGGGAGGGCCCCCGGTGAGCAGTTCTTC. Translation gives CASSVTSGRAPGEQFF.

This clonotype occurred a few times. The chain uses TRBV6-1 and TRBJ2-5; D perhaps matches TRBD2 (5 bases). Germline V gives CDR1 MNHNS, CDR2 SASEGT. V gave up 1 base and J gave up 5 bases, with 8 bases separating them. This CDR3 is 13 amino acids long. The CDR3 DNA sequence: TGTGCCAGCAGTGAAGAGAGGAGGGAGACCCAGTACTTC. This encodes CASSEERRETQYF.

V usage is TRBV3-1 and J usage is TRBJ2-5; D perhaps matches TRBD1 (5 bases). Trimming shortened V by 8 bases and J by 13 bases, and 23 bases separated the two germline ends. This CDR3 spans 13 amino acids. The V gene's germline CDR1 is LGHDT and CDR2 YNNKEL (reference sequence). CDR3 region: CASCLYRKETLYF. CDR3 DNA: TGTGCCAGCTGTTTATACAGGAAAGAGACGCTGTACTTC.